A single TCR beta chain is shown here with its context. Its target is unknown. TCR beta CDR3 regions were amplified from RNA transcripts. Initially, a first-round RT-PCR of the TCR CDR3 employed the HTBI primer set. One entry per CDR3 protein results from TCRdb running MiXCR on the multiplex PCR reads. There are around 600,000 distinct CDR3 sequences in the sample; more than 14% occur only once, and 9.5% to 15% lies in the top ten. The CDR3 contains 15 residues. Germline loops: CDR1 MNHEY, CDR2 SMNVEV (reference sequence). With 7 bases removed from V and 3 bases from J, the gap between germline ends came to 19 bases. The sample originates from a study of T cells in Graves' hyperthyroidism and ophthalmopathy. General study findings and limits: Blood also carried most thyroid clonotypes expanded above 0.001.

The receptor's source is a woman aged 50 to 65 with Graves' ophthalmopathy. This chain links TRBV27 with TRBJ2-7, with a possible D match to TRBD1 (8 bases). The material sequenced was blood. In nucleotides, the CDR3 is TGTGCCAGCAAGATAGGACAGGGAGGGGGCTACGAGCAGTACTTC. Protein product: CASKIGQGGGYEQYF.